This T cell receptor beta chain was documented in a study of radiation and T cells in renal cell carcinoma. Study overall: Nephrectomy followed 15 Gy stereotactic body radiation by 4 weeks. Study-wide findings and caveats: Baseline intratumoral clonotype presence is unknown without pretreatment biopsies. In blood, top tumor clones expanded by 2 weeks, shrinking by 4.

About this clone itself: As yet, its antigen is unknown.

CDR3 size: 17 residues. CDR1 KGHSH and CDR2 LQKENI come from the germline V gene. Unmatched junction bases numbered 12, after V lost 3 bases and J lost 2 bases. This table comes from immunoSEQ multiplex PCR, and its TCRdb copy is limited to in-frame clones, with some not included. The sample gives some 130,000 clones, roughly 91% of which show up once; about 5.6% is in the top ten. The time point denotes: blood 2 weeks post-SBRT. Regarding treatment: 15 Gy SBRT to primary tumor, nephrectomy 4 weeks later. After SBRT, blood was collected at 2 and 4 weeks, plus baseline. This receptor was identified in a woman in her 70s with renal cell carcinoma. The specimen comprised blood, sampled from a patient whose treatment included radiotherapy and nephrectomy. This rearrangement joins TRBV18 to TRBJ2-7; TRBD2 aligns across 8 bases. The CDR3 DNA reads TGTGCCAGCTCACCTAAACACGGGGGGGCAGGGCCCTACGAGCAGTACTTC. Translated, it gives CASSPKHGGAGPYEQYF.